This T cell receptor beta chain was obtained from a study of blood T cells in healthy people across ages. The study's findings and limits: TCR beta diversity was tightly associated with the proportion of naive T cells.

The individuals who served as donors were healthy Caucasians living in Russia, aged roughly 6 to 95. Combining a sample-barcoded 5' primer with a J-beta primer mix, a second PCR ran for 7 to 11 cycles. Every molecule of cDNA carried a tag from a template-switch adaptor with 12 random nucleotides. A single record per CDR3 protein comes from TCRdb applying MiXCR to the 5' RACE reads. The sample gives roughly 680,000 distinct CDR3 sequences, roughly 49% of which show up once; 25% to 35% is in the top ten. The CDR3 runs 12 residues. With 10 bases removed from V and 4 bases from J, the gap between germline ends came to 12 bases. Germline lookup yields CDR1 ENHRY and CDR2 SYGVKD. Note on this clonotype: The antigen remains undetermined.

Sequenced input: blood. This chain connects TRBV10-3 to TRBJ2-3, with D possibly TRBD2 on 5 matching bases. This receptor was obtained from a woman aged 60-70 years in good health. As DNA, the CDR3 is TGTGCCACTCGGGGTAGCGCAGATACGCAGTATTTT. The encoded protein is CATRGSADTQYF.